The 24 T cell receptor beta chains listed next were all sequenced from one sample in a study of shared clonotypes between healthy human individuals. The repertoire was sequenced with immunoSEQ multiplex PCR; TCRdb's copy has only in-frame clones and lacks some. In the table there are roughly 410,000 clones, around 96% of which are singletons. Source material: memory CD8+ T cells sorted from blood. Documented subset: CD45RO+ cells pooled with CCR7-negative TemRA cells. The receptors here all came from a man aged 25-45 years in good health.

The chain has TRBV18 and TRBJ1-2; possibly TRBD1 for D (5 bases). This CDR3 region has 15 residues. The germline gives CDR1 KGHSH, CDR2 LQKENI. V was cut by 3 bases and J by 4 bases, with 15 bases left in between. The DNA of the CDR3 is TGTGCCAGCTCACCGCTCGGGGGGGTTCTCTATGGCTACACCTTC. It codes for CASSPLGGVLYGYTF.

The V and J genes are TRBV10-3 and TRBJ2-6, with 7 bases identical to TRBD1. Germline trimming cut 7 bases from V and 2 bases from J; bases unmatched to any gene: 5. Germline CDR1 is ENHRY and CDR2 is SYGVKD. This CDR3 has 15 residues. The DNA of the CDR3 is TGTGCCATCACCAACCAGGGGGCTGGGGCCAACGTCCTGACTTTC. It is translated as CAITNQGAGANVLTF.

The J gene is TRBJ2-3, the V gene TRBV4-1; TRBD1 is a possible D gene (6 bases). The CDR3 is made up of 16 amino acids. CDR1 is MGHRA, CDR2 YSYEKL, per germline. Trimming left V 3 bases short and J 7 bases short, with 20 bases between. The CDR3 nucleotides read TGCGCCAGCAGCCAGGCCGGACAGACTGGGTTGTATACGCAGTATTTT. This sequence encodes CASSQAGQTGLYTQYF.

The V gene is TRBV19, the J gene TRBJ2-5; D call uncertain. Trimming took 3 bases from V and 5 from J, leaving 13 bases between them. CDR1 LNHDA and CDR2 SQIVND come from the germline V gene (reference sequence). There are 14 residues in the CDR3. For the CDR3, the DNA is TGTGCCAGTAGTATCGATAGTACCGGGGAGACCCAGTACTTC. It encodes CASSIDSTGETQYF.

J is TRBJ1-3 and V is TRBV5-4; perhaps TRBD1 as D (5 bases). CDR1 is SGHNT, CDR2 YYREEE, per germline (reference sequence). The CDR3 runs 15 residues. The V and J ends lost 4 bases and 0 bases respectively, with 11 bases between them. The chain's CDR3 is CASSVSGGSGNTIYF. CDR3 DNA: TGTGCCAGCAGCGTCTCTGGGGGCTCTGGAAACACCATATATTTT.

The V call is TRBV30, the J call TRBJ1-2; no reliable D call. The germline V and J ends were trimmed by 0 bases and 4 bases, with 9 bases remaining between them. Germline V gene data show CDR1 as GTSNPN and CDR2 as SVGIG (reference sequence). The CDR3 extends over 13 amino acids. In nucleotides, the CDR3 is TGTGCCTGGAGTGTAACCCAGGCCTATGGCTACACCTTC. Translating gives CAWSVTQAYGYTF.

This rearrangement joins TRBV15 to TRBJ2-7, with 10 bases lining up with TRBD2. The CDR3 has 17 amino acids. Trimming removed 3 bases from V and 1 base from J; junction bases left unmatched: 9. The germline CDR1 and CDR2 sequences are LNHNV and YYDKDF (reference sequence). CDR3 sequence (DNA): TGTGCCACCAGCAGGAAGGCCGGGACTAGCGAATCCTACGAGCAGTACTTC. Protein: CATSRKAGTSESYEQYF.

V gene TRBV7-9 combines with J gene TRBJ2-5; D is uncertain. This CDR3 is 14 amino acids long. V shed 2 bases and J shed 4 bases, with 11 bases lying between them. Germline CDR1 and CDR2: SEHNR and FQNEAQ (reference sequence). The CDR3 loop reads CASSLQRGLETQYF. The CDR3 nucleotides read TGTGCCAGCAGCTTACAGCGTGGGCTAGAGACCCAGTACTTC.

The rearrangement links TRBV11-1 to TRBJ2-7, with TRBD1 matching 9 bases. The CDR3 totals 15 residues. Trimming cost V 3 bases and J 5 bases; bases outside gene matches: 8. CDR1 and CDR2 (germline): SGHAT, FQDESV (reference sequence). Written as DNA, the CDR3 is TGTGCCAGCAGCTTCGGACAGGGGATGTTGGACGAGCAGTACTTC. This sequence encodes CASSFGQGMLDEQYF.

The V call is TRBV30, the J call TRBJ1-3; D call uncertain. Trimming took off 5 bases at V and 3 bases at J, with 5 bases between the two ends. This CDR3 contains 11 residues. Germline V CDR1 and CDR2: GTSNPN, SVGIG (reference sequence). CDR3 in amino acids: CAWGNGNTIYF. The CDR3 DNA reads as TGTGCCTGGGGGAATGGAAACACCATATATTTT.

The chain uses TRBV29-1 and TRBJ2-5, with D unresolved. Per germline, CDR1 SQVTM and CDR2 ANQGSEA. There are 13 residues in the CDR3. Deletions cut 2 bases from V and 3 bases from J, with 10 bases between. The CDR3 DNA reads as TGCAGCGTTGAAATCCAGCAGAAAGAGACCCAGTACTTC. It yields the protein CSVEIQQKETQYF. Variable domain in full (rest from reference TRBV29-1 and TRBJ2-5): SAVISQKPSRDICQRGTSLTIQCQVDSQVTMMFWYRQQPGQSLTLIATANQGSEATYESGFVIDKFPISRPNLTFSTLTVSNMSPEDSSIYLCSVEIQQKETQYFGPGTRLLVL.

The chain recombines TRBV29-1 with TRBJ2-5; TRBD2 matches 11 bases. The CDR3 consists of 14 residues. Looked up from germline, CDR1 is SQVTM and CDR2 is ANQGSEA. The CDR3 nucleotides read TGCAGACCCACCTATAGCGGGAGGGTGGAGACCCAGTACTTC. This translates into CRPTYSGRVETQYF.

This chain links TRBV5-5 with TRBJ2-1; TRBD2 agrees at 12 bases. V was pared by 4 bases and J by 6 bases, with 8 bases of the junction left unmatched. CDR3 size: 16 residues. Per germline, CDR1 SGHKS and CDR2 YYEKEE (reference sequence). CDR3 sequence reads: CASSGIPSGRGNEQFF. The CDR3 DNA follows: TGTGCCAGCAGCGGTATCCCTAGCGGGAGGGGCAATGAGCAGTTCTTC. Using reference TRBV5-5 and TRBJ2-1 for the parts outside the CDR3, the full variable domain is DAGVTQSPTHLIKTRGQQVTLRCSPISGHKSVSWYQQVLGQGPQFIFQYYEKEERGRGNFPDRFSARQFPNYSSELNVNALLLGDSALYLCASSGIPSGRGNEQFFGPGTRLTVL.

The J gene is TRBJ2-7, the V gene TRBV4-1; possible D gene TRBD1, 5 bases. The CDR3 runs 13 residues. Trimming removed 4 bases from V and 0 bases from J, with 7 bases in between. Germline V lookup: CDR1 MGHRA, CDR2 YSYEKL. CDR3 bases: TGCGCCAGCAGCCCACAGGTCTCCTACGAGCAGTACTTC. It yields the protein CASSPQVSYEQYF.

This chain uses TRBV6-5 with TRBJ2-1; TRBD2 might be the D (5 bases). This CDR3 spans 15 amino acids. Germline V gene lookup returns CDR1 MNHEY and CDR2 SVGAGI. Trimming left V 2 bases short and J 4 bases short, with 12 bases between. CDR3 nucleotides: TGTGCCAGCAGTTACGTGGGGAGCGATTACAATGAGCAGTTCTTC. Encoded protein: CASSYVGSDYNEQFF.

This CDR3 reads CSVKASGRLAKNIQYF. DNA of the CDR3: TGCAGCGTTAAGGCTAGCGGGAGACTAGCCAAAAACATTCAGTACTTC. The chain recombines TRBV29-1 with TRBJ2-4, with 10 bases fitting TRBD2. CDR3 length equals 16 residues. Germline CDR1 SQVTM, CDR2 ANQGSEA. Losses at the gene ends were 5 bases for V and 0 bases for J; bases not matched to a gene: 7.

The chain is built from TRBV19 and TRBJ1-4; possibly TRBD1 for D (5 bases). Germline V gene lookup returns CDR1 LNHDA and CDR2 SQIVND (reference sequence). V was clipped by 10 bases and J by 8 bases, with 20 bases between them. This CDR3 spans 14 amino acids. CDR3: CAIKIGAPGEKLFF. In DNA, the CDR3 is TGTGCCATCAAAATAGGGGCCCCGGGGGAAAAACTGTTTTTT. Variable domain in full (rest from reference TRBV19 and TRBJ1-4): DGGITQSPKYLFRKEGQNVTLSCEQNLNHDAMYWYRQDPGQGLRLIYYSQIVNDFQKGDIAEGYSVSREKKESFPLTVTSAQKNPTAFYLCAIKIGAPGEKLFFGSGTQLSVL.

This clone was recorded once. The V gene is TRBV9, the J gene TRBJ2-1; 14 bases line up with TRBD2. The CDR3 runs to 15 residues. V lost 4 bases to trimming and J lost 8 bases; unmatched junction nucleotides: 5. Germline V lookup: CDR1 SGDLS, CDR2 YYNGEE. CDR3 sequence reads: CASSPRTSGRHEQFF. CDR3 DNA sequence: TGTGCCAGCAGCCCACGGACTAGCGGGAGGCATGAGCAGTTCTTC.

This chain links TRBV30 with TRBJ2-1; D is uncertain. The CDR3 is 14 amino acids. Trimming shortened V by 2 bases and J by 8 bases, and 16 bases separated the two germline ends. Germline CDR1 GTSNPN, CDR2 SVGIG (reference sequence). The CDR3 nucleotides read TGTGCCTGGAGTAGAGGCGTCAAAGTCGATGAGCAGTTCTTC. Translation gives CAWSRGVKVDEQFF. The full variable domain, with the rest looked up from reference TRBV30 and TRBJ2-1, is SQTIHQWPATLVQPVGSPLSLECTVEGTSNPNLYWYRQAAGRGLQLLFYSVGIGQISSEVPQNLSASRPQDRQFILSSKKLLLSDSGFYLCAWSRGVKVDEQFFGPGTRLTVL.

As DNA, the CDR3 is TGTGCCAGCAAGGAGACAGGGCCCCTCTACGAGCAGTACTTC. Amino acids: CASKETGPLYEQYF. The V call is TRBV28, the J call TRBJ2-7; 7 nucleotides agree with TRBD1. Trimming removed 7 bases from V and 3 bases from J; junction bases left unmatched: 9. Germline V gene data show CDR1 as MDHEN and CDR2 as SYDVKM. The CDR3 is made up of 14 amino acids.

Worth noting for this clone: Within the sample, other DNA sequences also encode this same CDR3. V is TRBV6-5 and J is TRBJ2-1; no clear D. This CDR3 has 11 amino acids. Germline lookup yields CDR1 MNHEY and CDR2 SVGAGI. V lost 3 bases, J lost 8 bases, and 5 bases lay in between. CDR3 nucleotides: TGTGCCAGCAGTTATTTCGATGAGCAGTTCTTC. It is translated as CASSYFDEQFF.

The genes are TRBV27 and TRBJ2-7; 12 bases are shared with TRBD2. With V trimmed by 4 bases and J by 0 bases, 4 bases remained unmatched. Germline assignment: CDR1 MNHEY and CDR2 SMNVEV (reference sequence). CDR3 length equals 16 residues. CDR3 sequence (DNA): TGTGCCAGCAGTTCGGGACTAGCGGGTAACTCCTACGAGCAGTACTTC. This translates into CASSSGLAGNSYEQYF.

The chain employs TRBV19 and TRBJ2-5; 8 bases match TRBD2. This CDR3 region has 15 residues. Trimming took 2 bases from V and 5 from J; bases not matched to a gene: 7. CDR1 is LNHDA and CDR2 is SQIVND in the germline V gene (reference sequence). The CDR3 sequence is CASSILGTRRETQYF. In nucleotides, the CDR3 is TGTGCCAGTAGTATATTGGGGACTAGGCGGGAGACCCAGTACTTC.

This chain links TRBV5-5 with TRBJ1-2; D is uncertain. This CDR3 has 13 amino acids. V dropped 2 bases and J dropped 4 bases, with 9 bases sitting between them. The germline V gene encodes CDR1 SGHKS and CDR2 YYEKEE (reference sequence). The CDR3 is CASSFDHGYGYTF. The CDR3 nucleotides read TGTGCCAGCAGCTTTGATCACGGCTATGGCTACACCTTC.